These T cell receptor beta chains were read from a single sample in a study of neurological immune-mediated disorders. TCRdb processed the 5' RACE reads anew with MiXCR; each CDR3 protein has one entry. The table includes some 65,000 distinct CDR3 sequences, around 5.5% detected once. The specimen sequenced was PBMCs. These receptors were obtained from a woman in her 30s with multiple sclerosis. The CDR3 runs from the conserved cysteine through the conserved F or W. D genes are given only for firm matches. Not every row has a clone size; where given, it reads once, few, many or a size class.

>TRBV4-1|few|TRBJ1-6|18|NA
CASSQVDFLGLGNSPLNF
TGCGCCAGCAGCCAAGTGGATTTTTTGGGTCTTGGCAATTCACCCCTCAACTTT
>TRBV5-6|medium-sized|TRBJ2-2|15|NA
CASSLVQGDTGELFF
TGTGCCAGCAGCTTGGTTCAGGGTGACACCGGGGAGCTGTTTTTT
>TRBV27|many|TRBJ1-1|14|TRBD1
CASSLSETGLGAFF
TGTGCCAGCAGTTTATCCGAGACAGGGCTTGGCGCTTTCTTT
>TRBV6-5|few|TRBJ1-2|14|TRBD1
CASSSGTGSYGYTF
TGTGCCAGCAGCTCCGGGACAGGGAGCTATGGCTACACCTTC
>TRBV5-1|NA|TRBJ1-1|10|NA
CARKRAEAFF
TGCGCCAGAAAGCGGGCTGAAGCTTTCTTT
>TRBV28|few|TRBJ1-5|13|NA
CASSFLSNQPQHF
TGTGCCAGCAGTTTCCTTAGCAATCAGCCCCAGCATTTT
>TRBV5-4|many|TRBJ1-4|15|NA
CASSLGGSTNEKLFF
TGTGCCAGCAGCTTGGGAGGATCAACTAATGAAAAACTGTTTTTT
>TRBV20-1|many|TRBJ2-1|17|TRBD2
CSARDGRTSGEYGEQFF
TGCAGTGCTAGAGATGGCCGGACTAGCGGGGAGTACGGTGAGCAGTTCTTC
>TRBV20-1|NA|TRBJ1-5|14|NA
CSAFPGQRNQPQHF
TGCAGTGCTTTTCCCGGACAGCGCAATCAGCCCCAGCATTTT
>TRBV5-1|many|TRBJ1-6|14|NA
CASSLEHYNSPLHF
TGCGCCAGCAGCTTGGAGCACTATAATTCACCCCTCCACTTT
>TRBV5-1|many|TRBJ2-2|16|TRBD1
CASKPLPGQLTGELFF
TGCGCCAGCAAGCCCCTACCGGGACAGCTCACCGGGGAGCTGTTTTTT
>TRBV7-9|few|TRBJ2-5|15|TRBD1
CASSLEGQGEETQYF
TGTGCCAGCAGCTTAGAGGGACAGGGAGAAGAGACCCAGTACTTC
>TRBV5-1|NA|TRBJ1-2|13|TRBD1
CASSPDRDYGYTF
TGCGCCAGCAGCCCTGACAGGGACTATGGCTACACCTTC
>TRBV15|many|TRBJ2-5|16|NA
CATSRKDRLWGETQYF
TGTGCCACCAGCAGAAAAGACAGGTTGTGGGGGGAGACCCAGTACTTC
>TRBV6-5|many|TRBJ1-6|14|NA
CASSYSLGGSPLHF
TGTGCCAGCAGTTACTCGCTCGGCGGTTCACCCCTCCACTTT
>TRBV7-6|many|TRBJ1-1|14|NA
CASSSEGVNTEAFF
TGTGCCAGCAGCTCGGAAGGGGTGAACACTGAAGCTTTCTTT
>TRBV2|many|TRBJ2-3|13|NA
CASSGFSTDTQYF
TGTGCCAGCAGTGGCTTTAGTACAGATACGCAGTATTTT
>TRBV29-1|many|TRBJ2-1|13|TRBD2
CSVGTSLYNEQFF
TGCAGCGTCGGGACTAGCTTATACAATGAGCAGTTCTTC
>TRBV5-5|many|TRBJ2-2|18|TRBD2
CASSLELAGGANTGELFF
TGTGCCAGCAGCTTGGAACTAGCGGGGGGCGCGAACACCGGGGAGCTGTTTTTT
>TRBV28|many|TRBJ1-5|13|NA
CASSSGLNQPQNF
TGTGCCAGCAGTTCAGGGCTCAATCAGCCCCAGAATTTT
>TRBV10-3|many|TRBJ1-5|15|NA
CAIRDDRGPNQPQHF
TGTGCCATCAGGGACGACCGGGGCCCCAATCAGCCCCAGCATTTT
>TRBV15|many|TRBJ1-2|14|NA
CATSGAIGGYGYTF
TGTGCCACCTCAGGGGCGATTGGAGGGTATGGCTACACCTTC
>TRBV29-1|many|TRBJ2-2|16|TRBD1
CSVDLGQGRTDGELFF
TGCAGCGTTGATTTGGGACAGGGACGAACGGACGGGGAGCTGTTTTTT
>TRBV5-1|many|TRBJ2-1|14|TRBD1
CASSRDRVRDEQFF
TGCGCCAGCAGCCGGGACAGGGTGCGGGATGAGCAGTTCTTC
>TRBV5-1|many|TRBJ1-1|16|NA
CASSLGPVGRENEAFF
TGCGCCAGCAGCTTGGGCCCGGTGGGACGGGAGAATGAAGCTTTCTTT
>TRBV7-2|NA|TRBJ2-5|15|NA
CASSLAPTGQETQYF
TGTGCCAGCAGCTTAGCGCCGACAGGACAAGAGACCCAGTACTTC
>TRBV7-2|NA|TRBJ1-5|14|TRBD1
CASSLGTGMQPQHF
TGTGCCAGCAGCCTCGGGACAGGGATGCAGCCCCAGCATTTT
>TRBV5-1|many|TRBJ1-1|17|TRBD1
CASSPGTGRGDTTEAFF
TGCGCCAGCAGCCCGGGGACAGGGAGGGGAGATACCACTGAAGCTTTCTTT
>TRBV28|many|TRBJ1-2|13|TRBD1
CASRLGQNYGYTF
TGTGCCAGCAGGCTGGGACAGAACTATGGCTACACCTTC
>TRBV20-1|many|TRBJ1-6|12|NA
CSARENNSPLHF
TGCAGTGCTAGAGAAAATAATTCACCCCTCCACTTT
>TRBV7-6|once|TRBJ2-7|13|NA
CASSGYRRREQYF
TGTGCCAGCAGCGGCTACAGGCGTCGCGAGCAGTACTTC
>TRBV20-1|NA|TRBJ1-5|15|TRBD1
CSASRRQGSTQPQHF
TGCAGTGCTAGTAGACGACAGGGATCAACTCAGCCCCAGCATTTT
>TRBV7-2|many|TRBJ2-3|14|NA
CASSTDRYTDTQYF
TGTGCCAGCAGCACAGACAGGTACACAGATACGCAGTATTTT
>TRBV5-1|few|TRBJ1-6|16|TRBD1
CASSLGPGQTDSPLHF
TGCGCCAGCAGCTTGGGGCCGGGACAGACCGATTCACCCCTCCACTTT
>TRBV6-5|NA|TRBJ1-4|12|NA
CASSSANEKLFF
TGTGCCAGCAGTTCTGCTAATGAAAAACTGTTTTTT
>TRBV29-1|many|TRBJ2-5|13|TRBD1
CSVTGTGGETQYF
TGCAGCGTTACCGGGACAGGGGGAGAGACCCAGTACTTC
>TRBV20-1|many|TRBJ2-3|14|NA
CSARDQWGTDTQYF
TGCAGTGCTAGAGATCAGTGGGGCACAGATACGCAGTATTTT
>TRBV6-5|many|TRBJ2-1|15|TRBD2
CASSRRPGGNNEQFF
TGTGCCAGCAGTCGTAGACCCGGGGGGAACAATGAGCAGTTCTTC
>TRBV5-1|few|TRBJ2-5|15|TRBD2
CASSEGAGGLETQYF
TGCGCCAGCAGCGAGGGAGCGGGGGGGCTGGAGACCCAGTACTTC
>TRBV7-8|many|TRBJ2-7|13|NA
CASSLGTFYEQYF
TGTGCCAGCAGCTTAGGAACCTTCTACGAGCAGTACTTC
>TRBV5-6|many|TRBJ2-5|13|NA
CASSLVAEETQYF
TGTGCCAGCAGCTTGGTGGCAGAAGAGACCCAGTACTTC
>TRBV9|many|TRBJ1-2|15|TRBD1
CASSVQAGGPYGYTF
TGTGCCAGCAGCGTACAGGCAGGGGGACCCTATGGCTACACCTTC
>TRBV7-9|NA|TRBJ2-3|16|TRBD1
CASSPLWTGSTDTQYF
TGTGCCAGCAGCCCCCTCTGGACAGGGAGCACAGATACGCAGTATTTT
>TRBV29-1|NA|TRBJ2-7|13|TRBD2
CSVLLAGEGEQYF
TGCAGCGTCCTACTAGCGGGAGAGGGCGAGCAGTACTTC
>TRBV20-1|many|TRBJ2-5|16|TRBD1
CSAPEEIRQGQETQYF
TGCAGTGCTCCGGAAGAGATTAGACAGGGACAAGAGACCCAGTACTTC
>TRBV2|many|TRBJ1-5|15|NA
CASVSGDLSNQPQHF
TGTGCCAGCGTCTCGGGGGATTTAAGCAATCAGCCCCAGCATTTT
>TRBV15|many|TRBJ1-5|15|TRBD1
CATSRDGTGDQPQNF
TGTGCCACCAGCAGAGATGGGACAGGGGATCAGCCCCAGAATTTT
>TRBV6-5|many|TRBJ2-2|23|TRBD2
CASSYHSFGGEDWFITYTGELFF
TGTGCCAGCAGTTACCATTCCTTCGGGGGGGAAGACTGGTTCATTACTTACACCGGGGAGCTGTTTTTT
>TRBV12-3/TRBV12-4|many|TRBJ2-5|16|NA
CASSWGSGVSGETQYF
TGTGCCAGCAGTTGGGGTTCGGGGGTCTCCGGCGAGACCCAGTACTTC
>TRBV29-1|many|TRBJ2-6|14|NA
CSVVLPSGANVLTF
TGCAGCGTTGTGTTACCCTCTGGGGCCAACGTCCTGACTTTC